This T cell receptor beta chain was observed in a study of blood T cells in healthy people across ages. Whole-study findings and limits: No conclusive comparison of naive versus antigen-experienced cells was possible with unsorted PBMCs.

Together with a sample-barcoded 5' primer, a J-beta primer mix was included in a second PCR lasting roughly 6 to 12 cycles. CDR3-containing paired-end reads numbered at least 2.5 million in each sample. Each CDR3 protein gets one entry after TCRdb re-called the 5' RACE reads with MiXCR. The sample has around 1,800,000 distinct CDR3 sequences, approximately 39% seen once. Donors ranged from roughly 6 to 100 years old and were healthy Caucasians in Russia. The CDR3 contains 16 residues. CDR1 LGHNA and CDR2 YNFKEQ come from the germline V gene. Concerning this clonotype itself: The antigen is unknown. The junction does not match germline at one end; this may be a read error.

The chain carries TRBV4-2 and TRBJ2-7; TRBD2 agrees at 10 bases. This clonotype was obtained from a human donor in good health. Sequenced material: blood. DNA of the CDR3: TGTGCCAGCGGCCAAGATCCAACTAGCGGGGCCTACGAGCAGTACTTC. Translated: CASGQDPTSGAYEQYF.